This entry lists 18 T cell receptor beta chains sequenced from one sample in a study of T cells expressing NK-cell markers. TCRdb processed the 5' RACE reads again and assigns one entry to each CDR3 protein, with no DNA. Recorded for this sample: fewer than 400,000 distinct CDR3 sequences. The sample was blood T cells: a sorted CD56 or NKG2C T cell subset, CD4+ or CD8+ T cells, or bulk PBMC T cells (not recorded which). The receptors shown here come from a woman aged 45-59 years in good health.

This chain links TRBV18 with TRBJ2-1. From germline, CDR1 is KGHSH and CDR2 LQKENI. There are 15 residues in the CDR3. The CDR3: CASSPFSDGINEQFF.

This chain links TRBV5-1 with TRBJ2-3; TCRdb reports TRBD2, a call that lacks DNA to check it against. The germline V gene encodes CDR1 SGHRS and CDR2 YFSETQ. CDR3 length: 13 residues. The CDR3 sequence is CATRSGIADTQYF.

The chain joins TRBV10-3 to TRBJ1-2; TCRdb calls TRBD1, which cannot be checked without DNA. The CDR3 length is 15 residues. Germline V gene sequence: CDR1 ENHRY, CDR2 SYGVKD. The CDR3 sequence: CAILGVDSALYGYTF.

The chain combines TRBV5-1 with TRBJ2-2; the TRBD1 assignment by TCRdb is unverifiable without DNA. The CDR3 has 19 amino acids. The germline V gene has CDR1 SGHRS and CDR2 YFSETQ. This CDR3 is CASSTSRDRGRANTGELFF. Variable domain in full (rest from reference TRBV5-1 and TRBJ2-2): KAGVTQTPRYLIKTRGQQVTLSCSPISGHRSVSWYQQTPGQGLQFLFEYFSETQRNKGNFPGRFSGRQFSNSRSEMNVSTLELGDSALYLCASSTSRDRGRANTGELFFGEGSRLTVL.

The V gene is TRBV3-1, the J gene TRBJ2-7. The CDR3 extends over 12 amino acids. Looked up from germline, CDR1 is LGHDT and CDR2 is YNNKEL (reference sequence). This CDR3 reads CASSHRTYEQYF.

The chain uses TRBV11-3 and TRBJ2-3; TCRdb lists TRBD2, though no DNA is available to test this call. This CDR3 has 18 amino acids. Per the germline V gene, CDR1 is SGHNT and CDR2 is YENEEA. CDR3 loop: CASSLALPLAGVEDTQYF.

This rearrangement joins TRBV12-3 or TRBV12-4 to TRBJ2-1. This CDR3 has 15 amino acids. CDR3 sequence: CASSLSGRQHNEQFF.

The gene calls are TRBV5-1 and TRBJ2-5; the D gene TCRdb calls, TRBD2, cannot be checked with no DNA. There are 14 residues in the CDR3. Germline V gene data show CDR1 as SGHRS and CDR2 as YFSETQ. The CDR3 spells CASRGAGVMETQYF.

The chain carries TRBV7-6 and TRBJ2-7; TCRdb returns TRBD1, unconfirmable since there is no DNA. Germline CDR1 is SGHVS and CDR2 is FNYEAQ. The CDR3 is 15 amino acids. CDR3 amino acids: CASSLAEGALYEQYF.

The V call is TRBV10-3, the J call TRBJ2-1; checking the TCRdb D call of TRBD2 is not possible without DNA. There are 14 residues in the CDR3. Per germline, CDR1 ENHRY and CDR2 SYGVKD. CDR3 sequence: CAIKGRGSSLEQFF.

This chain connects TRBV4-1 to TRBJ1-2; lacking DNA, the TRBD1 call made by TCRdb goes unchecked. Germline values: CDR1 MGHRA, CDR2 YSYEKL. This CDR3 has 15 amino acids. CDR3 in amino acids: CASSQVGGSGYGYTF.

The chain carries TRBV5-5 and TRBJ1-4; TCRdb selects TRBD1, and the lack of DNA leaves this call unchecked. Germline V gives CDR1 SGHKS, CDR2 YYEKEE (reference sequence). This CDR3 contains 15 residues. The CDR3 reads CASSYSSYGGEKLFF.

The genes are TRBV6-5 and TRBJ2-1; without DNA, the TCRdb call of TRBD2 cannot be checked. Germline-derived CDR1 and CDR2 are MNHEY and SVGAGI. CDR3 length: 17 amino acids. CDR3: CASNPESLAGRSDEQFF.

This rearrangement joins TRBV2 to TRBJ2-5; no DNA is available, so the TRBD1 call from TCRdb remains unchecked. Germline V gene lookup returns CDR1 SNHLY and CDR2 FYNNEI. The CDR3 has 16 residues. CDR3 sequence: CASSESGLGPLETQYF.

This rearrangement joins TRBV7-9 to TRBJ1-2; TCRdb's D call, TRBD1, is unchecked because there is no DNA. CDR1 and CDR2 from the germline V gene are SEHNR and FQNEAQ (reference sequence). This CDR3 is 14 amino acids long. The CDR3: CASSLVTGGNGYTF.

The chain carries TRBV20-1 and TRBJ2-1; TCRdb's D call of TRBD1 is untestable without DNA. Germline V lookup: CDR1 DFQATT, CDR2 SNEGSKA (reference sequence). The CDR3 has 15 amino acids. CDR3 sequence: CSAAGQGGGHNEQFF.

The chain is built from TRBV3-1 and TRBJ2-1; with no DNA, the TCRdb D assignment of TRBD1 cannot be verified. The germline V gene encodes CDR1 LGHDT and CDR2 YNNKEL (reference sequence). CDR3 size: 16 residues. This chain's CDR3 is CASSQEGETRHNEQFF.

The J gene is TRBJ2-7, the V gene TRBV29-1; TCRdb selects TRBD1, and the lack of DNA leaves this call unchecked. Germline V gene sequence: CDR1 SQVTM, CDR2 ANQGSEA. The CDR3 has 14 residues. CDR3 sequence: CSVGVRTHTYEQYF.